The 21 T cell receptor beta chains below come from one sample, sequenced in a study of metastatic and nonmetastatic thyroid tumors. Among the patients, none had received any treatment before thyroid surgery. TCRdb used MiXCR to call clones anew from the PCR reads. Seen here are some 41,000 clones, approximately 15% observed once, and the top ten hold over 7.5%. Source material: blood. The receptors were sampled from a female donor with papillary thyroid cancer or a benign thyroid nodule (not recorded which). Some clones in this sample may be carry-over from other donors' samples.

This clone was picked up a small number of times. The rearrangement joins TRBV6-1 to TRBJ1-2, with D tentatively TRBD1 (6 bases). V dropped 7 bases and J dropped 0 bases, with 15 bases sitting between them. Germline CDR1 and CDR2: MNHNS and SASEGT. CDR3 length: 15 amino acids. CDR3 in amino acids: CASMDSFAPNYGYTF. In DNA, the CDR3 is TGTGCCAGCATGGACAGTTTCGCCCCTAACTATGGCTACACCTTC.

In this sample, this clone turned up many times. This sequence joins TRBV5-4 and TRBJ2-3, with D possibly being TRBD2 (5 bases). From germline, CDR1 is SGHNT and CDR2 YYREEE (reference sequence). The CDR3 has 16 residues. V lost 4 bases, J lost 0 bases, and 15 bases lay in between. CDR3 DNA sequence: TGTGCCAGCAGCGTCGGTACACGGACTAGCACAGATACGCAGTATTTT. It is translated as CASSVGTRTSTDTQYF. Full variable domain (outside the CDR3, taken from reference TRBV5-4 and TRBJ2-3): ETGVTQSPTHLIKTRGQQVTLRCSSQSGHNTVSWYQQALGQGPQFIFQYYREEENGRGNFPPRFSGLQFPNYSSELNVNALELDDSALYLCASSVGTRTSTDTQYFGPGTRLTVL.

In this sample, this clone turned up many times. The gene calls are TRBV2 and TRBJ2-3, with D uncertain. Per germline, CDR1 SNHLY and CDR2 FYNNEI. The CDR3 is 14 amino acids. V gave up 4 bases and J gave up 2 bases, with 10 bases separating them. CDR3 bases: TGTGCCAGCAGTGTTTGGACCATCACAGATACGCAGTATTTT. Translating it yields CASSVWTITDTQYF.

This clone was detected many times. The chain employs TRBV7-9 and TRBJ1-6; tentatively, D is TRBD1 (5 bases). Trimming cost V 5 bases and J 0 bases, with 8 bases left between them. CDR3 length: 15 residues. The germline V gene has CDR1 SEHNR and CDR2 FQNEAQ (reference sequence). The CDR3 sequence: CASSGGSSYNSPLHF. The CDR3 nucleotides are TGTGCCAGCAGCGGGGGGTCCTCCTATAATTCACCCCTCCACTTT.

This clone was detected ten times or more. This chain joins TRBV2 and TRBJ1-5; possibly TRBD1 for D (5 bases). V lost 5 bases and J 4 bases, leaving 15 bases between the germline ends. CDR1 is SNHLY, CDR2 FYNNEI, per germline. The CDR3 contains 15 residues. The CDR3 loop reads CASSKEGAENQPQHF. CDR3 sequence (DNA): TGTGCCAGCAGTAAGGAAGGGGCCGAAAATCAGCCCCAGCATTTT.

The sample holds many counts of this clone. This sequence joins TRBV28 and TRBJ1-2, with D perhaps matching TRBD1 (6 bases). Per the germline V gene, CDR1 is MDHEN and CDR2 is SYDVKM. Trimming removed 4 bases from V and 8 bases from J, with 11 bases in between. The CDR3 loop spans 12 amino acids. CDR3 sequence (DNA): TGTGCCAGCAGTTCAGGGGCTAAGGGCTACACCTTC. Encoded protein: CASSSGAKGYTF.

This clone has at least ten counts. The chain employs TRBV7-3 and TRBJ2-5, with 12 bases lining up with TRBD2. Germline V gene lookup returns CDR1 SGHTA and CDR2 FQGTGA. There are 15 residues in the CDR3. The ends lost 5 bases at V and 4 bases at J; junction bases unmatched: 5. This CDR3 reads CASSLASGRGETQYF. The CDR3 region has the DNA TGTGCCAGCAGCCTAGCTAGCGGGAGGGGAGAGACCCAGTACTTC.

This clone was counted many times. The chain uses TRBV6-1 and TRBJ2-5; D could derive from TRBD1 or TRBD2 (5 bases each). CDR3 length: 14 amino acids. Trimming pared 5 bases from V and 2 bases from J, leaving 12 bases between. In germline, CDR1 is MNHNS, CDR2 SASEGT. For the CDR3, the DNA is TGTGCCAGCAGTCTCGGGACGCATCAAGAGACCCAGTACTTC. It translates to CASSLGTHQETQYF.

As concerns this clone: One end of the junction does not line up with germline, which may come from a read error. The sample holds other DNA sequences that translate to the same CDR3. Here the CDR3 DNA reads TGCGCCAGCAGCTCGGGACAGGGGGCATACGAGCAGTACTTC. Protein sequence: CASSSGQGAYEQYF. J is TRBJ2-7 and V is TRBV11-2, with 12 positions matching TRBD1. This CDR3 region has 14 residues. Germline loops: CDR1 SGHAT, CDR2 FQNNGV.

This clone was detected ten times or more. In the same sample, other DNA sequences code for this CDR3. This sequence joins TRBV10-3 and TRBJ2-7, with 10 bases matching TRBD2. The CDR3 is 14 amino acids. V was pared by 7 bases and J by 3 bases, with 6 bases of the junction left unmatched. Germline lookup yields CDR1 ENHRY and CDR2 SYGVKD. The CDR3 DNA reads as TGTGCCATCATGCCTAGCGGGGGACTCTACGAGCAGTACTTC. Amino acid sequence: CAIMPSGGLYEQYF.

This clone was found a few times. V gene TRBV10-1 combines with J gene TRBJ1-1; tentative D call: TRBD1 (6 bases). There are 13 residues in the CDR3. Germline V gene lookup returns CDR1 WNHNN and CDR2 SYGVQD (reference sequence). With 0 bases removed from V and 7 bases from J, the gap between germline ends came to 9 bases. The CDR3 loop is CASSESSGDEAFF. DNA for the CDR3: TGCGCCAGCAGTGAGTCGTCAGGGGATGAAGCTTTCTTT.

This sequence joins TRBV25-1 and TRBJ1-2, with TRBD1 matching 9 bases. The germline gives CDR1 MGHDK, CDR2 SYGVNS. J lost 2 bases, V lost 4 bases, and 8 bases had no gene match. The CDR3 is 16 residues long. The CDR3 loop is CASSALGTGLNYGYTF. In DNA, the CDR3 is TGTGCCAGCAGTGCTTTAGGGACAGGGCTGAACTATGGCTACACCTTC.

Only a few counts were recorded for this clone. This chain links TRBV24-1 with TRBJ2-3; no clear D. Per germline, CDR1 KGHDR and CDR2 SFDVKD. CDR3 length: 14 amino acids. V lost 1 base, J lost 1 base, and 5 bases lay in between. The CDR3 DNA reads TGTGCCACCAGTGATTTTGGGGGCACAGATACGCAGTATTTT. This sequence encodes CATSDFGGTDTQYF.

This clone was counted many times. The rearrangement uses TRBV9 and TRBJ2-3, with 14 bases that match TRBD2. J gave up 6 bases and V 3 bases, and 3 bases lay outside the gene matches. The CDR3 covers 15 residues. Germline CDR1 reads SGDLS; CDR2 reads YYNGEE. CDR3: CASSDGTSGSDTQYF. DNA for the CDR3: TGTGCCAGCAGCGATGGGACTAGCGGGAGCGATACGCAGTATTTT.

In regard to this clone: Germline is not matched at one junction end, which may reflect a read error. CDR3 residues: CASSQGKFYGYTF. CDR3 DNA: TGTGCCAGCAGTCAGGGAAAGTTCTATGGCTACACCTTT. The chain recombines TRBV28 with TRBJ1-2; possibly TRBD1 for D (5 bases). Germline CDR1 is MDHEN and CDR2 is SYDVKM. The CDR3 is 13 amino acids.

This clone has a handful of counts. The gene calls are TRBV7-3 and TRBJ1-2, with a weak D call TRBD1 (5 bases). Germline V lookup: CDR1 SGHTA, CDR2 FQGTGA. Trimming took off 7 bases at V and 7 bases at J, with 16 bases between the two ends. The CDR3 is 13 residues long. The CDR3 DNA follows: TGTGCCAGCATCTTGGACCCTGGGGGTGGCTACACCTTC. This sequence encodes CASILDPGGGYTF. The whole variable domain, remainder taken from reference TRBV7-3 and TRBJ1-2, is GAGVSQTPSNKVTEKGKYVELRCDPISGHTALYWYRQSLGQGPEFLIYFQGTGAADDSGLPNDRFFAVRPEGSVSTLKIQRTERGDSAVYLCASILDPGGGYTFGSGTRLTVV.

This clone was picked up many times. The chain has TRBV28 and TRBJ1-1; D gene uncertain. Germline-derived CDR1 and CDR2 are MDHEN and SYDVKM. The V gene lost 4 bases and the J gene lost 1 base, with 7 bases spanning the gap. The CDR3 extends over 13 amino acids. CDR3 nucleotides: TGTGCCAGCAGTTCCGAGGGGAACACTGAAGCTTTCTTT. This gives the protein CASSSEGNTEAFF.

This clone has more than one count but fewer than ten. The chain employs TRBV12-3 or TRBV12-4 and TRBJ2-3; weak D call: TRBD2 (6 bases). This CDR3 region has 14 residues. With 6 bases removed from V and 2 bases from J, the gap between germline ends came to 12 bases. The CDR3 spells CASRPGLDTDTQYF. As DNA, the CDR3 is TGTGCCAGCAGACCGGGACTTGACACAGATACGCAGTATTTT.

In its sample, this clone was seen many times. The chain couples TRBV6-2 or TRBV6-3 to TRBJ2-5; tentative D call: TRBD2 (5 bases). V lost 6 bases and J 2 bases, leaving 10 bases between the germline ends. The CDR3 has 13 residues. Germline V gene data show CDR1 as MNHEY and CDR2 as SVGEGT. The CDR3 loop is CASSGLKQETQYF. CDR3 nucleotide sequence: TGTGCCAGCAGCGGACTGAAACAAGAGACCCAGTACTTC.

In its sample, this clone ranks as medium-sized. V is TRBV6-1 and J is TRBJ2-7; no definite D call. Trimming took off 6 bases at V and 7 bases at J, with 13 bases between the two ends. Germline V CDR1 and CDR2: MNHNS, SASEGT. The CDR3 consists of 12 residues. In DNA form, the CDR3 reads TGTGCCAGCAGAACACAATGGCGGGAGCAGTACTTC. This sequence encodes CASRTQWREQYF.

This clone appeared many times. The DNA of the CDR3 is TGTGCCAGTAGTATAGGGAGGGGACAGGGTTATAGCAATCAGCCCCAGCATTTT. Translated, it gives CASSIGRGQGYSNQPQHF. V usage is TRBV19 and J usage is TRBJ1-5, with 9 bases fitting TRBD1. The germline CDR1 and CDR2 sequences are LNHDA and SQIVND (reference sequence). V shed 1 base, J shed 0 bases, and the junction held 7 bases outside the gene matches. The CDR3 consists of 18 residues.